One sample yielded the 23 T cell receptor beta chains listed below, sequenced in a study of T cells in localized non-small cell lung cancer. The table came from immunoSEQ multiplex PCR; TCRdb's copy has only in-frame clones and leaves some out. Of 40,000 to 55,000 clones listed, around 86% are singletons. Specimen: peripheral blood mononuclear cells, collected before any cancer treatment. Receptor source: a man aged 40 to 69 with stage III lung adenocarcinoma.

J is TRBJ1-1 and V is TRBV30; weak D call: TRBD1 (5 bases). The CDR3 has 15 residues. The germline V gene has CDR1 GTSNPN and CDR2 SVGIG (reference sequence). V lost 1 base and J lost 10, with 22 bases in between. CDR3 protein: CAWSEGGADSSGAFF. CDR3 DNA: TGTGCCTGGAGTGAGGGAGGGGCGGATTCATCGGGAGCTTTCTTT.

CDR3 in amino acids: CASRPDRGRETQYF. The CDR3 nucleotides read TGTGCCAGTAGGCCAGACAGGGGGAGGGAGACCCAGTACTTC. J is TRBJ2-5 and V is TRBV19, with TRBD1 identical over 9 bases. V shed 6 bases, J shed 5 bases, and the junction held 7 bases outside the gene matches. The CDR3 extends over 14 amino acids. Germline loops: CDR1 LNHDA, CDR2 SQIVND (reference sequence).

The chain carries TRBV9 and TRBJ2-1, with D possibly TRBD2 on 6 matching bases. The CDR3 is made up of 13 amino acids. Germline V lookup: CDR1 SGDLS, CDR2 YYNGEE. V dropped 5 bases and J dropped 9 bases, with 15 bases sitting between them. The CDR3 DNA reads TGTGCCAGCAGTCCCCAGGGAGCGGGTGAGCAGTTCTTC. Translation gives CASSPQGAGEQFF.

This clone was seen a single time. The chain carries TRBV6-6 and TRBJ2-3; the D gene is possibly TRBD1 (6 bases). The CDR3 is 15 amino acids. Germline CDR1 MNHNY, CDR2 SVGAGI (reference sequence). With 4 bases removed from V and 2 bases from J, the gap between germline ends came to 13 bases. CDR3 region: CASSSGWTATDTQYF. CDR3 DNA sequence: TGTGCCAGCAGTTCCGGTTGGACAGCCACAGATACGCAGTATTTT.

This clone was seen once. The sample has other DNA sequences that encode this CDR3 too. The gene calls are TRBV28 and TRBJ1-4; 8 positions agree with TRBD1. With V trimmed by 3 bases and J by 11 bases, 8 bases remained unmatched. The CDR3 spans 14 residues. Germline V gene data show CDR1 as MDHEN and CDR2 as SYDVKM. The CDR3 coding sequence is TGTGCCAGCAGTTTCAACAGGGGGGAGGTTAAACTGTTTTTT. Encoded protein: CASSFNRGEVKLFF.

The V gene is TRBV5-1, the J gene TRBJ2-7; the match to TRBD1 covers 9 bases. V trimming: 6 bases; J trimming: 3 bases; junction bases outside the gene matches: 10. This CDR3 contains 15 residues. Germline CDR1 SGHRS, CDR2 YFSETQ. The CDR3 sequence is CASTPSGTGHYEQYF. The CDR3, as DNA: TGCGCCAGCACCCCATCGGGGACAGGGCACTACGAGCAGTACTTC.

This chain joins TRBV14 and TRBJ2-2, with 7 bases matching TRBD1. In germline, CDR1 is SGHDN, CDR2 FVKESK. J gave up 6 bases and V 4 bases, and 2 bases lay outside the gene matches. CDR3 length: 13 amino acids. In nucleotides, the CDR3 is TGTGCCAGCAGCCGCGACAGGGCCGGGGAGCTGTTTTTT. This gives the protein CASSRDRAGELFF.

The chain couples TRBV6-1 to TRBJ1-1; the D gene is possibly TRBD1 (5 bases). The V end lost 4 bases, the J end lost 3 bases, and 9 bases lay between the germline ends. CDR3 length: 13 residues. CDR1 is MNHNS and CDR2 is SASEGT in the germline V gene. The chain's CDR3 is CASSAQDYTEAFF. The CDR3 nucleotides read TGTGCCAGCAGTGCACAGGATTACACTGAAGCTTTCTTT.

The chain joins TRBV5-1 to TRBJ1-4; the match to TRBD1 covers 7 bases. The junction had 8 bases not matched to a gene; V was cut back by 4 bases and J by 8 bases. The CDR3 totals 14 residues. Germline loops: CDR1 SGHRS, CDR2 YFSETQ. CDR3 DNA sequence: TGCGCCAGCAGCGTACAGGGGTACAGGGAAAAACTGTTTTTT. Encoded protein: CASSVQGYREKLFF.

V is TRBV27 and J is TRBJ2-3; TRBD2 agrees at 13 bases. J gave up 4 bases and V 6 bases, and 7 bases lay outside the gene matches. This CDR3 is built from 16 residues. In germline, CDR1 is MNHEY, CDR2 SMNVEV (reference sequence). The CDR3 spells CASSTTSGGGADTQYF. DNA for the CDR3: TGTGCCAGCAGCACAACTAGCGGGGGGGGAGCAGATACGCAGTATTTT.

V and J are TRBV2 and TRBJ2-5; possibly TRBD2 for D (5 bases). Germline CDR1 is SNHLY and CDR2 is FYNNEI. The CDR3 is 13 residues long. With 8 bases removed from V and 6 bases from J, the gap between germline ends came to 16 bases. This CDR3 reads CASSEESGKTQYF. The CDR3 nucleotides are TGTGCCAGCTCGGAGGAGTCTGGGAAGACCCAGTACTTC.

This clone was seen more than once but under ten times. This sequence joins TRBV2 and TRBJ2-5; weak D call: TRBD2 (6 bases). CDR3 length: 19 residues. V was pared by 6 bases and J by 4 bases, with 30 bases between. From germline, CDR1 is SNHLY and CDR2 FYNNEI. The CDR3 sequence: CASSFTGKTGRMEGETQYF. In DNA form, the CDR3 reads TGTGCCAGCAGCTTCACTGGAAAGACGGGGAGGATGGAGGGAGAGACCCAGTACTTC.

The rearrangement joins TRBV30 to TRBJ2-2; D is unresolved. V gave up 0 bases and J gave up 4 bases, with 6 bases separating them. Germline V gene sequence: CDR1 GTSNPN, CDR2 SVGIG (reference sequence). The CDR3 is made up of 13 amino acids. The CDR3 sequence is CAWSVVGTGELFF. DNA of the CDR3: TGTGCCTGGAGTGTTGTCGGCACCGGGGAGCTGTTTTTT.

The chain couples TRBV5-8 to TRBJ1-6; no clear D. CDR3 length: 14 residues. Trimming pared 4 bases from V and 4 bases from J, leaving 9 bases between. Looked up from germline, CDR1 is SGHTS and CDR2 is YDEGEE. CDR3 amino acids: CASSREAYNSPLHF. The CDR3 nucleotides are TGTGCCAGCAGCCGAGAGGCGTATAATTCACCCCTCCACTTT.

This chain connects TRBV27 to TRBJ2-7, with no clear D. Between the trimmed V and J ends, which lost 0 bases and 4 bases, there was a span of 10 bases. Germline assignment: CDR1 MNHEY and CDR2 SMNVEV (reference sequence). The CDR3 runs to 14 residues. This chain's CDR3 is CASSLSRPSYEQYF. The CDR3 DNA reads TGTGCCAGCAGTTTATCGCGGCCGTCTTACGAGCAGTACTTC.

This chain connects TRBV5-6 to TRBJ2-2, with D uncertain. The V gene's germline CDR1 is SGHDT and CDR2 YYEEEE. V lost 4 bases and J lost 6, with 7 bases in between. This CDR3 is built from 12 residues. The CDR3 region has the DNA TGTGCCAGCAGCCCCCCGGCCGGGGAGCTGTTTTTT. Its translation: CASSPPAGELFF.

The gene calls are TRBV21-1 and TRBJ2-5; the table's TRBD2 call for D was not verified on the DNA. TRBV21-1 is termed a pseudogene. The CDR3 is 17 residues long. This chain's CDR3 is CASSRKITSEPQETQYF. In DNA form, the CDR3 reads TGTGCCAGCAGTCGAAAGATTACTAGCGAGCCTCAAGAGACCCAGTACTTC.

This clone was found once. This CDR3 is also generated by other DNA sequences in the sample. The chain recombines TRBV5-4 with TRBJ2-3, with D perhaps being TRBD1 or TRBD2 (5 bases each). Deletions cut 0 bases from V and 3 bases from J, with 5 bases between. Per germline, CDR1 SGHNT and CDR2 YYREEE (reference sequence). CDR3 length: 13 amino acids. CDR3 residues: CASSLGGTDTQYF. The CDR3 coding sequence is TGTGCCAGCAGCTTGGGGGGGACAGATACGCAGTATTTT. The variable domain in full, completed from reference TRBV5-4 and TRBJ2-3, reads ETGVTQSPTHLIKTRGQQVTLRCSSQSGHNTVSWYQQALGQGPQFIFQYYREEENGRGNFPPRFSGLQFPNYSSELNVNALELDDSALYLCASSLGGTDTQYFGPGTRLTVL.

This clone came up once. The chain is built from TRBV6-1 and TRBJ2-7; 9 positions agree with TRBD2. CDR3 length: 13 amino acids. In germline, CDR1 is MNHNS, CDR2 SASEGT. V trimming: 8 bases; J trimming: 4 bases; junction bases outside the gene matches: 6. DNA of the CDR3: TGTGCCAGCGTTAGCGGGGGTCTTTACGAGCAGTACTTC. Protein: CASVSGGLYEQYF.

The V and J genes are TRBV7-2 and TRBJ2-7; TRBD1 or TRBD2 may be the D gene (5 bases each). The germline CDR1 and CDR2 sequences are SGHTA and FQGNSA. The CDR3 covers 13 residues. Between the trimmed V and J ends, which lost 2 bases and 6 bases, there was a span of 11 bases. CDR3 nucleotide sequence: TGTGCCAGCAGCTTAAAAACGAGGGGCGAGCAGTACTTC. The encoded protein is CASSLKTRGEQYF.

This chain uses TRBV19 with TRBJ2-7, with D maybe TRBD2 (6 bases). V shed 3 bases and J shed 1 base, with 10 bases lying between them. The CDR3 is 14 amino acids. CDR1 and CDR2 from the germline V gene are LNHDA and SQIVND (reference sequence). The CDR3 region is CASSMRDGSYEQYF. The CDR3 region has the DNA TGTGCCAGTAGTATGCGGGACGGATCCTACGAGCAGTACTTC. Filled out from reference TRBV19 and TRBJ2-7, the complete variable domain reads DGGITQSPKYLFRKEGQNVTLSCEQNLNHDAMYWYRQDPGQGLRLIYYSQIVNDFQKGDIAEGYSVSREKKESFPLTVTSAQKNPTAFYLCASSMRDGSYEQYFGPGTRLTVT.

The rearrangement uses TRBV6-5 and TRBJ1-4; no reliable D call. Germline CDR1 reads MNHEY; CDR2 reads SVGAGI. This CDR3 contains 15 residues. V shed 4 bases and J shed 8 bases, with 17 bases lying between them. CDR3 coding DNA: TGTGCCAGCAGTTCCTACAAGGCCGCGGGAGAAAAACTGTTTTTT. Its translation: CASSSYKAAGEKLFF.

The chain uses TRBV5-1 and TRBJ2-5, with D tentatively TRBD2 (6 bases). This CDR3 is 13 amino acids long. V gave up 6 bases and J gave up 2 bases, with 11 bases separating them. Germline V CDR1 and CDR2: SGHRS, YFSETQ. The CDR3 spells CASNAGLQETQYF. Written as DNA, the CDR3 is TGCGCCAGCAACGCGGGGCTTCAAGAGACCCAGTACTTC.